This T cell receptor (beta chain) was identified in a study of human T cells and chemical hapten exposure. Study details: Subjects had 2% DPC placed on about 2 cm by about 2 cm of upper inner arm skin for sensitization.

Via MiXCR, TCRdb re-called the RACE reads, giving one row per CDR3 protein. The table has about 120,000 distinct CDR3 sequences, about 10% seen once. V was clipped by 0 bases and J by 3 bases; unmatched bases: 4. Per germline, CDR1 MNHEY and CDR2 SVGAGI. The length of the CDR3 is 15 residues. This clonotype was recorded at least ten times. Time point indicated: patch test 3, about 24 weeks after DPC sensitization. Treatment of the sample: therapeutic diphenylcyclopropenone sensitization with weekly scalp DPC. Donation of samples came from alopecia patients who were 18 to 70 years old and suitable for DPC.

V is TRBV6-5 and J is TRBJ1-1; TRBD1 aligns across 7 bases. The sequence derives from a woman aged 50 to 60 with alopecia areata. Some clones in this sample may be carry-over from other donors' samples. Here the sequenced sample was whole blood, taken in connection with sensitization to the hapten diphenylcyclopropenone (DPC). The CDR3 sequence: CASSYSRQGYTEAFF. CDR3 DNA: TGTGCCAGCAGTTACTCCAGACAGGGCTACACTGAAGCTTTCTTT.